This T cell receptor beta chain was profiled in a study of blood T cell repertoires in COVID-19. Study context: PBMCs, B-cell-depleted T cells, or T cells provided the cDNA or gDNA that made up the material.

Donors were grouped by their self-reported clinical history. Per the authors' pipeline: Counts of nucleated cells, estimated from reference gene primer amplification, were obtained. Assay: immunoSEQ multiplex PCR; the TCRdb copy retains only in-frame clones and omits some. The DNA was the basis for D and trimming; V, J and clone size are from that table. Seen here are 190,000 or so clones, roughly 86% observed once, and the top ten hold approximately 10%. Germline V gives CDR1 SQVTM, CDR2 ANQGSEA. This CDR3 is 16 amino acids long. V lost 1 base to trimming and J lost 3 bases, with 15 bases between them.

The rearrangement uses TRBV29-1 and TRBJ2-2; possibly TRBD2 for D (6 bases). The sample taken for sequencing was PBMCs or T cells enriched from blood (not recorded which). The receptor comes from a man in his late teens or twenties with acute COVID-19. The CDR3 reads CSVEGMTGLHTGELFF. CDR3 sequence (DNA): TGCAGCGTTGAAGGCATGACGGGACTTCACACCGGGGAGCTGTTTTTT.